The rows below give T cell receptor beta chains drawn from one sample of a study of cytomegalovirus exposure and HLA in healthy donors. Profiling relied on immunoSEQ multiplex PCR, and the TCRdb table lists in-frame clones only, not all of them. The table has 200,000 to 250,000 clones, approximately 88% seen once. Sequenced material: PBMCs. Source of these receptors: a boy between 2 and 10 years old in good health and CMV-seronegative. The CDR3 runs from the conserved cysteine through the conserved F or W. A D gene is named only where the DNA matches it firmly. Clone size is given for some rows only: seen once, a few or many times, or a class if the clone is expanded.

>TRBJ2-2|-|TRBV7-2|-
TGTGCCAGCAGCTTTTCTCTATCCTCGTCCGGGGAGCTGTTTTTT
CASSFSLSSSGELFF
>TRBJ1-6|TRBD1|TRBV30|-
TGTGCCTGGAGTGTCCCAACTACTGGGACAGGGGGCTCACCCCTCCACTTT
CAWSVPTTGTGGSPLHF
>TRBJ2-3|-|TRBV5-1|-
TGCGCCAGCAGGGCGGCAGATACGCAGTATTTT
CASRAADTQYF
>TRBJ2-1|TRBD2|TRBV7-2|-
TGTGCCAGCGTGCTAGCGGGAGGGTACAATGAGCAGTTCTTC
CASVLAGGYNEQFF
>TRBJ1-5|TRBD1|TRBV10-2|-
TGCGCCAGCAGTGACAGAGGGACAGGGGGCCGGGGCCAGCCCCAGCATTTT
CASSDRGTGGRGQPQHF
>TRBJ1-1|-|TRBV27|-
TGTGCCAGCAGTAGAAGGGGATTCAACACTGAAGCTTTCTTT
CASSRRGFNTEAFF
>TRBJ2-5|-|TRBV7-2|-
TGTGCCAGCAGCCTTGGACTACAAGAGACCCAGTACTTC
CASSLGLQETQYF
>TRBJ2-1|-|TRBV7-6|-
TGTGCCAGCAGCCCCTTGACACCTTACAATGAGCAGTTCTTC
CASSPLTPYNEQFF
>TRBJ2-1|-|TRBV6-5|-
TGTGCCAGCGGGGCCCCTGGGCCCTTTGGGCAGTTCTTC
CASGAPGPFGQFF
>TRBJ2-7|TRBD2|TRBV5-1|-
TGCGCCAGCAGCCTCACCCTAACTAGCGGGAGATTGGACGAGCAGTACTTC
CASSLTLTSGRLDEQYF
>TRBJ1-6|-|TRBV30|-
TGTGCCTGGGGTCCCCGGTTACCCCTCCACTTT
CAWGPRLPLHF
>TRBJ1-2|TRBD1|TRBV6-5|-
TGTGCCAGCAGTCCGACAGGGTCGGTTTATTATGGCTACACCTTC
CASSPTGSVYYGYTF
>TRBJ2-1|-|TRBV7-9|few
TGTGCCAGCAGCTTAGTCGGGGAGAATGAGCAGTTCTTC
CASSLVGENEQFF
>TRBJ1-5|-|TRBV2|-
TGTGCCAGCGAACTGAGGAGCAATCAGCCCCAGCATTTT
CASELRSNQPQHF
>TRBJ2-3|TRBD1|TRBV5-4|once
TGTGCCAGCAGCTTGGTCAGGGGGCGTACCACAGATACGCAGTATTTT
CASSLVRGRTTDTQYF
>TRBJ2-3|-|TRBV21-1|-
TGTGCCAGCAGCTACGGACAGGGCTGCCCAGATACGCAGTATTTT
CASSYGQGCPDTQYF
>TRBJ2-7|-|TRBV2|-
TGTGCCAGCACCCTTAACTACGAGCAGTACTTC
CASTLNYEQYF
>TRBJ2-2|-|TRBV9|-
TGTGCCAGCAGCGTAGGTCAGGCGACCGGGGAGCTGTTTTTT
CASSVGQATGELFF
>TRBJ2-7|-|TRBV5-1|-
TGCGCCAGCAGCTTGACAGGGTCCAAAGACTACGAGCAGTACTTC
CASSLTGSKDYEQYF
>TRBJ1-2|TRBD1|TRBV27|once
TGTGCCAGCAGTTTAGACTGGACAGGGAACTATGGCTACACCTTC
CASSLDWTGNYGYTF
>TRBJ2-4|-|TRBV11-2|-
TGTGCCAGCAGCCCCGGGACTGGAAACATTCAGTACTTC
CASSPGTGNIQYF
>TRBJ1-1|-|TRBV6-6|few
TGTGCCAGCAGGGGAGGGTGGGCCATGAACACTGAAGCTTTCTTT
CASRGGWAMNTEAFF
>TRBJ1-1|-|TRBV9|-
TGTGCCAGCAGCGAGGGCCAGGGTTGGAACACTGAAGCTTTCTTT
CASSEGQGWNTEAFF
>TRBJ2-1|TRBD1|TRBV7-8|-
TGTGCCAGCAGCCGGGACAGGGGGAAGGACAATGAGCAGTTCTTC
CASSRDRGKDNEQFF